The clone carrying this T cell receptor beta chain was recorded a few times. The antigen is not known. This sample stems from a study of T cell responses to AZD1222 COVID-19 vaccine. Study-wide background: Second doses were pooled across both intervals (about 4 or about 12 weeks).

This CDR3 region has 14 residues. V was clipped by 5 bases and J by 5 bases; unmatched bases: 7. Germline values: CDR1 MDHEN, CDR2 SYDVKM. Whole-study findings and limits: Only a handful of AZD1222 recipients were seropositive at baseline. Of spike-specific TCRs, nearly half reportedly target regions left unmutated in variants. White British ancestry dominated among donors, who included more females, and clonal diversity was possibly underestimated.

Clones were read by immunoSEQ multiplex PCR, and TCRdb kept only the in-frame ones, dropping some. The sample lists 130,000 to 150,000 clones; over 75% were seen once. The chain has TRBV28 and TRBJ1-2; 8 bases align to TRBD1. Material: peripheral blood, obtained on day 0 of AZD1222 vaccination. The clonotype comes from an adult in good health. CDR3 sequence reads: CASSKDRVGYGYTF. CDR3 DNA sequence: TGTGCCAGCAGTAAGGACAGGGTGGGATATGGCTACACCTTC.